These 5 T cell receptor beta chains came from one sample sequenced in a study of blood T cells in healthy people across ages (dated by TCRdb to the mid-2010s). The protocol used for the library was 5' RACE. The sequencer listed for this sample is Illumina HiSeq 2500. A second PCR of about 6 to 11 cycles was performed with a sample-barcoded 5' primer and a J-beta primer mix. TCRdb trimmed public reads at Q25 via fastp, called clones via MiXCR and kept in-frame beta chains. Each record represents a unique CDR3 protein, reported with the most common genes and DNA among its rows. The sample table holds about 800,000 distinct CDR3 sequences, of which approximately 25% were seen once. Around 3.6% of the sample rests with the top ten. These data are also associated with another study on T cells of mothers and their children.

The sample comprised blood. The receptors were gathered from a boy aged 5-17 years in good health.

CDR3 in DNA: TGTGCCAGTAGTATTTACCCAGGAGTCTACGAGCAGTACTTC. It yields the protein CASSIYPGVYEQYF. The chain links TRBV19 to TRBJ2-5; no reliable D call. The tail of the sequence fits TRBJ2-7 better, so the J call may be wrong. CDR1 is LNHDA and CDR2 is SQIVND in the germline V gene (reference sequence). The CDR3 has 14 residues.

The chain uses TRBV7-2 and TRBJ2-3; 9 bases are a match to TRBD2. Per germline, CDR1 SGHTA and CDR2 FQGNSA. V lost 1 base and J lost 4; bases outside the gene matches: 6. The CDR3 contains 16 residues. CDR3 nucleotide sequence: TGTGCCAGCAGCTTAGACACCTGGACTAGCGCAGATACGCAGTATTTT. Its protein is CASSLDTWTSADTQYF. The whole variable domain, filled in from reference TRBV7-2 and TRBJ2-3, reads GAGVSQSPSNKVTEKGKDVELRCDPISGHTALYWYRQSLGQGLEFLIYFQGNSAPDKSGLPSDRFSAERTGGSVSTLTIQRTQQEDSAVYLCASSLDTWTSADTQYFGPGTRLTVL.

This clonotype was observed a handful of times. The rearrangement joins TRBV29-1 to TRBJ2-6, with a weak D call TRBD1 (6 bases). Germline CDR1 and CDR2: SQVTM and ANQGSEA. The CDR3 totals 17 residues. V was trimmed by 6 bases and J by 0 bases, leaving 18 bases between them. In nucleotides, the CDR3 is TGCAGCGTACCCGGCGGTCAGGACAGCTCTGGGGCCAACGTCCTGACTTTC. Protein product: CSVPGGQDSSGANVLTF.

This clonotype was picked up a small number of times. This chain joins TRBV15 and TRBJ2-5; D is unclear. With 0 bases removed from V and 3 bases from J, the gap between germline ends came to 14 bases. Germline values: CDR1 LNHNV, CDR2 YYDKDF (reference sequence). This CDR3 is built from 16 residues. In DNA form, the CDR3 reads TGTGCCACCAGCAGAGATGTCACAGAAAGGGAAGAGACCCAGTACTTC. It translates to CATSRDVTEREETQYF.

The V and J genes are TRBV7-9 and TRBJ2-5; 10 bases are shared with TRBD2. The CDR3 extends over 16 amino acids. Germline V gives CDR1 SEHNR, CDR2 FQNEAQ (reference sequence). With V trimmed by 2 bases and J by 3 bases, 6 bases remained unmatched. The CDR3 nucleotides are TGTGCCAGCAGCTTACCCGCTACTAGCGGGGAAGAGACCCAGTACTTC. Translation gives CASSLPATSGEETQYF.